One and the same sample provided the 22 T cell receptor beta chains below, sequenced in a study of cytomegalovirus exposure and HLA in healthy donors. The PCR contained 60 Vbeta and 13 Jbeta primers. Using immunoSEQ multiplex PCR, the repertoire was profiled, and TCRdb retains in-frame clones only, with some absent. This repertoire shows about 120,000 clones, roughly 9% found once; its top ten account for approximately 6.6%. Sequencing was performed on PBMCs. The receptors stem from a woman aged 40 to 50 in good health and CMV-seropositive.

In regard to this clone: The junction does not match germline at one end; this may be a read error. The chain employs TRBV7-6 and TRBJ2-5; D is ambiguous. The CDR3 runs 13 residues. In germline, CDR1 is SGHVS, CDR2 FNYEAQ. The DNA for the CDR3 is TGTGCCAGCAGCTTCACCCTGGAAGAGGCCCAGTACTTC. Residues: CASSFTLEEAQYF.

The chain joins TRBV7-9 to TRBJ2-3, with 15 bases lining up with TRBD2. The CDR3 loop spans 17 amino acids. Per the germline V gene, CDR1 is SEHNR and CDR2 is FQNEAQ (reference sequence). The V gene end was trimmed by 5 bases and the J gene end by 4 bases; junction bases not matched to a gene: 7. The CDR3 region is CASSAPGLAGGPDTQYF. The CDR3 region has the DNA TGTGCCAGCAGCGCCCCCGGACTAGCGGGGGGGCCAGATACGCAGTATTTT.

Worth noting for this clone: A read error may account for a junction end that differs from germline. Other nucleotide sequences from this sample produce the same CDR3. The chain combines TRBV27 with TRBJ2-2, with 9 bases fitting TRBD1. The CDR3 runs 17 residues. In germline, CDR1 is MNHEY, CDR2 SMNVEV (reference sequence). CDR3 residues: CASSPHRGRGNTGELFF. CDR3 DNA: TGCGCCAGCAGTCCTCACAGGGGGCGCGGGAACACCGGGGAGCTGTTTTTT.

Concerning this clone itself: The CDR3 end shows no conserved phenylalanine or tryptophan, and so a read error is likely. The chain links TRBV30 to TRBJ1-2, with D perhaps matching TRBD1 (5 bases). CDR1 and CDR2 (germline): GTSNPN, SVGIG (reference sequence). The V end was cut by 5 bases, the J end by 9 bases, with 13 bases between. The CDR3 runs to 11 residues. This CDR3 reads CAWDDSSRYTV. The CDR3 DNA follows: TGTGCCTGGGATGACAGCTCTCGCTACACCGTC.

The chain uses TRBV19 and TRBJ1-1, with TRBD1 matching 8 bases. CDR1 is LNHDA and CDR2 is SQIVND in the germline V gene (reference sequence). The CDR3 has 15 amino acids. J was trimmed by 11 bases and V by 5 bases; bases with no gene match: 16. In DNA form, the CDR3 reads TGTGCCAGTAGTTCCTCAACAGGGGGAACGAGAGGGGCTTTCTTT. Protein product: CASSSSTGGTRGAFF.

The DNA for the CDR3 is TGTGCCAGTAGTATTCGGTATCCAGGGTATGGCTACACCTTC. This sequence encodes CASSIRYPGYGYTF. This chain uses TRBV19 with TRBJ1-2; maybe TRBD1 (5 bases). Per the germline V gene, CDR1 is LNHDA and CDR2 is SQIVND (reference sequence). V dropped 3 bases and J dropped 5 bases, with 13 bases sitting between them. This CDR3 region has 14 residues.

The chain recombines TRBV7-6 with TRBJ1-4; 9 nucleotides align to TRBD1. Per the germline V gene, CDR1 is SGHVS and CDR2 is FNYEAQ. Trimming at V came to 4 bases and at J to 11 bases, leaving 11 bases not matched to a gene. The CDR3 runs to 15 residues. CDR3 region: CASSSGQGFYGKLFF. As DNA, the CDR3 is TGTGCCAGCAGCTCGGGACAGGGATTTTATGGGAAACTGTTTTTT.

This rearrangement joins TRBV5-4 to TRBJ2-7; a weak D match, TRBD1 (5 bases). Germline-derived CDR1 and CDR2 are SGHNT and YYREEE (reference sequence). This CDR3 spans 12 amino acids. Deletions cut 4 bases from V and 3 bases from J, with 8 bases between. The CDR3 DNA sequence: TGTGCCAGCAGCCCCGACAGCTACGAGCAGTACTTC. Its protein is CASSPDSYEQYF.

This clone was observed a few times. The V gene is TRBV20-1, the J gene TRBJ2-7; TRBD2 aligns across 8 bases. Germline V lookup: CDR1 DFQATT, CDR2 SNEGSKA (reference sequence). V was clipped by 0 bases and J by 9 bases; unmatched bases: 1. The length of the CDR3 is 11 residues. The CDR3 sequence: CSARDREGQYF. The CDR3 DNA reads TGCAGTGCTAGAGACCGGGAGGGGCAGTACTTC.

The chain couples TRBV7-9 to TRBJ1-2; possibly TRBD1 for D (5 bases). Between the trimmed V and J ends, which lost 2 bases and 1 base, there was a span of 8 bases. The CDR3 has 14 residues. Germline loops: CDR1 SEHNR, CDR2 FQNEAQ (reference sequence). CDR3 sequence: CASSLSQGNYGYTF. The CDR3 DNA is TGTGCCAGCAGCTTAAGCCAGGGTAACTATGGCTACACCTTC.

This clone was seen a handful of times. This chain joins TRBV5-1 and TRBJ1-1; D is perhaps TRBD1 (5 bases). Germline V lookup: CDR1 SGHRS, CDR2 YFSETQ. The ends were cut back, 0 bases at V and 1 base at J, with 10 bases in the middle. The CDR3 sequence is 15 residues long. The CDR3 DNA sequence: TGCGCCAGCAGCTTGGTGGGACTGACGAACACTGAAGCTTTCTTT. Translating gives CASSLVGLTNTEAFF.

This rearrangement joins TRBV6-5 to TRBJ1-5, with D possibly TRBD1 on 6 matching bases. The CDR3 spans 14 residues. CDR1 is MNHEY, CDR2 SVGAGI, per germline. The V end was cut by 5 bases, the J end by 6 bases, with 14 bases between. The CDR3 protein is CASSEGAGVQPQHF. CDR3 DNA: TGTGCCAGCAGTGAAGGGGCAGGGGTTCAGCCCCAGCATTTT.

The chain links TRBV7-9 to TRBJ1-1; D ambiguous. The length of the CDR3 is 13 residues. Germline lookup yields CDR1 SEHNR and CDR2 FQNEAQ (reference sequence). The V gene lost 5 bases and the J gene lost 0 bases, with 7 bases spanning the gap. CDR3 residues: CASSPQVNTEAFF. The CDR3 DNA reads TGTGCCAGCAGCCCCCAGGTGAACACTGAAGCTTTCTTT.

This clone was seen a handful of times. The chain recombines TRBV6-5 with TRBJ2-1, with D unresolved. Germline CDR1 is MNHEY and CDR2 is SVGAGI. The CDR3 is 15 amino acids. V lost 0 bases and J lost 2, with 8 bases in between. The chain's CDR3 is CASSYSVEAYNEQFF. In DNA form, the CDR3 reads TGTGCCAGCAGTTACTCGGTTGAGGCCTACAATGAGCAGTTCTTC.

This clone was counted between two and nine times. This chain links TRBV6-1 with TRBJ2-2; possible D gene TRBD1, 8 bases. The CDR3 is 16 residues long. V shed 4 bases and J shed 3 bases, with 15 bases lying between them. In germline, CDR1 is MNHNS, CDR2 SASEGT. This chain's CDR3 is CASSVEQGGDTGELFF. In DNA, the CDR3 is TGTGCCAGCAGTGTTGAACAGGGGGGGGACACCGGGGAGCTGTTTTTT.

CDR3 coding DNA: TGTGCCAGCAGCTTAGGGCAGTCGTCCTACGAGCAGTACTTC. Translation: CASSLGQSSYEQYF. The rearrangement joins TRBV11-2 to TRBJ2-7; the D is unclear. The V gene lost 1 base and the J gene lost 1 base, with 8 bases spanning the gap. Per the germline V gene, CDR1 is SGHAT and CDR2 is FQNNGV. The CDR3 covers 14 residues.

This clone was picked up a small number of times. The rearrangement joins TRBV5-4 to TRBJ1-1, with 8 bases matching TRBD1. The V gene's germline CDR1 is SGHNT and CDR2 YYREEE (reference sequence). V lost 6 bases, J lost 0 bases, and 7 bases stayed unmatched. The CDR3 spans 15 residues. CDR3 sequence: CASTRTGGLNTEAFF. The CDR3 region has the DNA TGTGCCAGCACCCGAACAGGGGGATTGAACACTGAAGCTTTCTTT.

This clone was counted a few times. The chain couples TRBV7-8 to TRBJ2-5; D gene ambiguous. The end of the DNA fits TRBJ2-7 better, so the J call may be wrong. Looked up from germline, CDR1 is SGHVS and CDR2 is FQNEAQ. The CDR3 runs 11 residues. CDR3 loop: CASSLFYEQYF. CDR3 in DNA: TGTGCCAGCAGCTTATTCTACGAGCAGTACTTC.

This clone was seen a few times. The genes are TRBV5-1 and TRBJ1-5; TRBD1 matches at 8 bases. The V gene's germline CDR1 is SGHRS and CDR2 YFSETQ. This CDR3 has 18 amino acids. V was pared by 0 bases and J by 0 bases, with 8 bases of the junction left unmatched. The CDR3 region is CASSLAAGGEDSNQPQHF. CDR3 sequence (DNA): TGCGCCAGCAGCTTGGCCGCAGGGGGCGAGGATAGCAATCAGCCCCAGCATTTT.

This clone was detected ten times or more. The chain combines TRBV30 with TRBJ1-2; possible D gene TRBD1, 5 bases. The germline V gene has CDR1 GTSNPN and CDR2 SVGIG (reference sequence). The CDR3 spans 13 residues. Trimming took 5 bases from V and 3 from J, leaving 13 bases between them. CDR3 nucleotides: TGTGCCTGGGCTTCAGGGTCCGACTATGGCTACACCTTC. Protein: CAWASGSDYGYTF.

The V and J genes are TRBV11-1 and TRBJ1-2; the match to TRBD1 covers 7 bases. J gave up 2 bases and V 5 bases, and 2 bases lay outside the gene matches. The CDR3 has 13 residues. From germline, CDR1 is SGHAT and CDR2 FQDESV (reference sequence). The chain's CDR3 is CASSQDRNYGYTF. The CDR3 coding sequence is TGTGCCAGCAGCCAGGACAGGAACTATGGCTACACCTTC.

V gene TRBV19 combines with J gene TRBJ1-1; 10 bases align to TRBD1. The CDR3 length is 13 residues. V gave up 3 bases and J gave up 6 bases; unmatched junction bases: 1. Looked up from germline, CDR1 is LNHDA and CDR2 is SQIVND (reference sequence). The CDR3 nucleotides read TGTGCCAGTAGTATGGACAGGGGGGCTGAAGCTTTCTTT. Its translation is CASSMDRGAEAFF.